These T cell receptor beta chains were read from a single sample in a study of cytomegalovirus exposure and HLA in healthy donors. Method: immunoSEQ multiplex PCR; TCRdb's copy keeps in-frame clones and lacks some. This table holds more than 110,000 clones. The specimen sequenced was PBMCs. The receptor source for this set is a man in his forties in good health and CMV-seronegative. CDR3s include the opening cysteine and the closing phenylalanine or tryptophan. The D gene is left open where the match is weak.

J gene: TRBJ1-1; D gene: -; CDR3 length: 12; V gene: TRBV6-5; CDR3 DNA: TGTGCCAGCGCAACAGAGAACACTGAAGCTTTCTTT; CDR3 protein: CASATENTEAFF
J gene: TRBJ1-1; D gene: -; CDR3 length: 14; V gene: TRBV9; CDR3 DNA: TGTGCCAGCAGCGTAGTAGGGCAGGGCGGTGAAGCTTTCTTT; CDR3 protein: CASSVVGQGGEAFF
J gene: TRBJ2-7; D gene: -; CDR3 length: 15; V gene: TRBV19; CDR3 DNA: TGTGCCAGTAGTATAGTTGGGGGGACAGTCTACGAGCAGTACTTC; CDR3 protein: CASSIVGGTVYEQYF
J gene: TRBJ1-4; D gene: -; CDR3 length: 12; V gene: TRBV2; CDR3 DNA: TGTGCCAGCAGTGGACAGTTTCAAAAACTGTTTTTT; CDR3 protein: CASSGQFQKLFF
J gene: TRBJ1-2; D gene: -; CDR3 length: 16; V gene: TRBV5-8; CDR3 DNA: TGTGCCAGCAGCGTCGGGACACCGATTACTAACTATGGCTACACCTTC; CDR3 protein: CASSVGTPITNYGYTF
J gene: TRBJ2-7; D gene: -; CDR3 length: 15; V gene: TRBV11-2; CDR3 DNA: TGTGCCAGCAGCTTAGGTACAGGGTCCCCCTACGAGCAGTACTTC; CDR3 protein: CASSLGTGSPYEQYF
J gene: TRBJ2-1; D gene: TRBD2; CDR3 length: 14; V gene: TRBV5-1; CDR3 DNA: TGCGCCAGCAGCTTGGGCGGGGAGGGGAATGAGCAGTTCTTC; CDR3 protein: CASSLGGEGNEQFF
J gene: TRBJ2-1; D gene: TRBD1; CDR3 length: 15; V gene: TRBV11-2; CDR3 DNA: TGTGCCAGCAGCTTAACGACAGGGGGCTCCAATGAGCAGTTCTTC; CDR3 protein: CASSLTTGGSNEQFF
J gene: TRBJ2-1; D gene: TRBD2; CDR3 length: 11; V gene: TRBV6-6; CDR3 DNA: TGTGCCAGCACGGGAGGGAATGAGCAGTTCTTC; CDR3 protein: CASTGGNEQFF
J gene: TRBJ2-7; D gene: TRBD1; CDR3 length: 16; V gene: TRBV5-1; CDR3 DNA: TGCGCCAGCAGCTTGAGCTCTGGGGACAGCTTCTACGAGCAGTACTTC; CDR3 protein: CASSLSSGDSFYEQYF
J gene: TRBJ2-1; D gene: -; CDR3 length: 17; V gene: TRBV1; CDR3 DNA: TGCACCAGCAGCCAGAGAACTAGCGGGGGGGCCAACAATGAGCAGTTCTTC; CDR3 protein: CTSSQRTSGGANNEQFF
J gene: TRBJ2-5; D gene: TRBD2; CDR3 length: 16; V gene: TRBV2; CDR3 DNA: TGTGCCAGCAGGGGAACTAGCGGGGGCCGGAAAGAGACCCAGTACTTC; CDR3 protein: CASRGTSGGRKETQYF
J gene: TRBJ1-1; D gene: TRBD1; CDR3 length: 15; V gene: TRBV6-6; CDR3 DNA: TGTGCCAGCAGTTACACGGGACAGGGGGTCACTGAAGCTTTCTTT; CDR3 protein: CASSYTGQGVTEAFF
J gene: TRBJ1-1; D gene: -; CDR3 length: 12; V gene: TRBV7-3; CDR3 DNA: TGTGCCAGCAGCCCAAATCACATCGAAGCTTTCTTT; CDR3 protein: CASSPNHIEAFF
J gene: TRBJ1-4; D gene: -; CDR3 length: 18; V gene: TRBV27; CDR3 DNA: TGTGCCAGCAGTTTATTCGGCAGGACTATTGCAACTAATGAAAAACTGTTTTTT; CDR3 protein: CASSLFGRTIATNEKLFF
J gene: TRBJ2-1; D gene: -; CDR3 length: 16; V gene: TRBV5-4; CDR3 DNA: TGTGCCAGCAGCTTGTTTATGAGATCACGGGGCAATGAGCAGTTCTTC; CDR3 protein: CASSLFMRSRGNEQFF
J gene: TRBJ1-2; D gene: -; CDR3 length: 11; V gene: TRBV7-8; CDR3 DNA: TGTGCCAGCAGCTTAGACAGGGACTACACCTTC; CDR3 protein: CASSLDRDYTF
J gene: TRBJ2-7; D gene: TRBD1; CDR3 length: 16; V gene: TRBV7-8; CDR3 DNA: TGTGCCAGCAGCCTTTCCCCCCGGGACAGGGCCTACGAGCAGTACTTC; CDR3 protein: CASSLSPRDRAYEQYF
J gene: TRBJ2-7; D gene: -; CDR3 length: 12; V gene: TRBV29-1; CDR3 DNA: TGCAGCGCCGGGAGAGGGGCCTACGAGCAGTACTTC; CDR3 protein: CSAGRGAYEQYF
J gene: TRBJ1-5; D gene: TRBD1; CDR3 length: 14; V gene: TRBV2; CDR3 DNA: TGTGCCAGCAGCCGGGGACAGGGGGTTCAGCCCCAGCATTTT; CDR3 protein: CASSRGQGVQPQHF
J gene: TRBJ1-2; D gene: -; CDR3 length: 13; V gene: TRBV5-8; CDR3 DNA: TGTGCCAGCAGCTTTAAGTCAGGCTATGGCTACACCTTC; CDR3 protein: CASSFKSGYGYTF
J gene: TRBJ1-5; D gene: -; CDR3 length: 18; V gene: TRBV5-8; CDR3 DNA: TGTGCCAGCAGCTTGGGGTGGAGGGTTTGGGGTAGCAATCAGCCCCAGCATTTT; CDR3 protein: CASSLGWRVWGSNQPQHF
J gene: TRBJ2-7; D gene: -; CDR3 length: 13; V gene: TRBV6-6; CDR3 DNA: TGTGCCAGCAGGGACAGTAAAACCTACGAGCAGTACTTC; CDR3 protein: CASRDSKTYEQYF
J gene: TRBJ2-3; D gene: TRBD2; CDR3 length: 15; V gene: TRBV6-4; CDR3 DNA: TGTGCCAGCAGCCCTAGCGGGGGGGCCGCAGATACGCAGTATTTT; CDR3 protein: CASSPSGGAADTQYF
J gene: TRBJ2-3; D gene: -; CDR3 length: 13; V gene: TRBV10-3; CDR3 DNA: TGTGCCATCAGGGAGGACAGTACAGATACGCAGTATTTT; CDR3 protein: CAIREDSTDTQYF
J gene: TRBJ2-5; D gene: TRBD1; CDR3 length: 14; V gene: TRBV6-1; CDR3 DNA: TGTGCCAGCAGTCGGGGACAGGGGGAAGAGACCCAGTACTTC; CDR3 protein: CASSRGQGEETQYF
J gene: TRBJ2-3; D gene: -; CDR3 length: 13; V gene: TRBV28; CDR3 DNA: TGTGCCAGCAGTCCACGACTGCCGGATACGCAGTATTTT; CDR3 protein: CASSPRLPDTQYF
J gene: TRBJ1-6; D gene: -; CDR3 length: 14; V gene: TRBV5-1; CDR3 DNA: TGCGCCAGCAGCTTGGGACAGAAAAATTCACCCCTCCACTTT; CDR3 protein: CASSLGQKNSPLHF
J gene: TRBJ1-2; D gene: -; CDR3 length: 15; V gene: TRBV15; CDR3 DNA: TGTGCCACCAGCAGCCGGGACAAGGAATTCTATGGCTACACCTTC; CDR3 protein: CATSSRDKEFYGYTF
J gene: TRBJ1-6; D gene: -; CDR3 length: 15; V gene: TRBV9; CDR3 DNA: TGTGCCAGCAGCGTAGATCCGGGGGATAATTCACCCCTCCACTTT; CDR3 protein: CASSVDPGDNSPLHF
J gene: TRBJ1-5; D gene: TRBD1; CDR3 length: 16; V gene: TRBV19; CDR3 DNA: TGTGCCAGTAGTATAGTGGACCAAGGGGGCTATCAGCCCCAGCATTTT; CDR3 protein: CASSIVDQGGYQPQHF
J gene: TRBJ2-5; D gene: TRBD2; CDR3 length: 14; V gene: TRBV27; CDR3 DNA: TGTGCCAGCAGTGCGGGGGGGCCGGGAGAGACCCAGTACTTC; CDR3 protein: CASSAGGPGETQYF
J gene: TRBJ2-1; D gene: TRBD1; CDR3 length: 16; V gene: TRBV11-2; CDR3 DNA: TGTGCCAGCAGCTTAGTAGAGGGGACAGTTTCAAAGGAGCAGTTCTTC; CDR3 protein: CASSLVEGTVSKEQFF
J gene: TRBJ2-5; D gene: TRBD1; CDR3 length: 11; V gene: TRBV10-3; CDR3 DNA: TGTGCCATCAGTACAGGGGAGAGGCAGTACTTC; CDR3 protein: CAISTGERQYF
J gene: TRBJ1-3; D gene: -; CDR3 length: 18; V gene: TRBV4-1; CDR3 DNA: TGCGCCAGCAGCCAAGGTGCCCCTGTAGGAGTAAACCGAAACACCATATATTTT; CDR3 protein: CASSQGAPVGVNRNTIYF
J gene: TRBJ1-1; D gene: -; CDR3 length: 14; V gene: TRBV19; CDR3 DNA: TGTGCCAGTATTAATTCCTTCGGGGGTACTGAAGCTTTCTTT; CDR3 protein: CASINSFGGTEAFF
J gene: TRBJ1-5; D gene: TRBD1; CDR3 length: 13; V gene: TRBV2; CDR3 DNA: TGTGCCAGCACTTGGCAGGGGGAGTGGCCCCAGCATTTT; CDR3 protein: CASTWQGEWPQHF
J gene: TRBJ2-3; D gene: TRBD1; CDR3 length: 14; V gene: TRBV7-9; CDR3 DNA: TGTGCCAGCAGACCCGGACAGGGTATAGATACGCAGTATTTT; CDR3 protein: CASRPGQGIDTQYF
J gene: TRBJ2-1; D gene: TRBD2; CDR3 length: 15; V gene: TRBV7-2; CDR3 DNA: TGTGCCAGCAGCCTAGGGGCTAGCGGGGGACGTGAGCAGTTCTTC; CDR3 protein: CASSLGASGGREQFF
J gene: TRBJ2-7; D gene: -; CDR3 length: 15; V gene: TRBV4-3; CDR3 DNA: TGCGCCAGCAGCCAGACCCCCAGGGGAGAGTACGAGCAGTACTTC; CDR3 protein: CASSQTPRGEYEQYF
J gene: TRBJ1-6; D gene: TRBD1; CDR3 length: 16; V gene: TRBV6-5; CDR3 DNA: TGTGCCAGCAGTTCATCGGGAGGGACAGGGTGGTCACCCCTCCACTTT; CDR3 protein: CASSSSGGTGWSPLHF
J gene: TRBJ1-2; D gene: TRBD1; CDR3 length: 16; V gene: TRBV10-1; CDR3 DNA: TGCGCCAGCAGTGAGCCCCGGGACAGAACTAACTATGGCTACACCTTC; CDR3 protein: CASSEPRDRTNYGYTF
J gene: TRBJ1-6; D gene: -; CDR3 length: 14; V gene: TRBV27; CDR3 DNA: TGTGCCAGCAGTTTACGGGGGTATAATTCACCCCTCCACTTT; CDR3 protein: CASSLRGYNSPLHF
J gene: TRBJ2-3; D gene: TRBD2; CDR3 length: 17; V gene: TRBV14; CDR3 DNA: TGTGCCAGCAGCCAAGCGGGGACTAGGGCTTCCACAGATACGCAGTATTTT; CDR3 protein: CASSQAGTRASTDTQYF
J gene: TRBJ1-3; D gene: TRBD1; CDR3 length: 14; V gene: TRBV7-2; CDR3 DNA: TGTGCCAGCAGCCTCCGGACAGGTGGAAACACCATATATTTT; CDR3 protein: CASSLRTGGNTIYF
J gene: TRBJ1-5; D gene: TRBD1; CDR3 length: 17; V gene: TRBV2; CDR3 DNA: TGTGCCAGCAGTGGCGGGACAGGGTTCGGGGGCAATCAGCCCCAGCATTTT; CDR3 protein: CASSGGTGFGGNQPQHF
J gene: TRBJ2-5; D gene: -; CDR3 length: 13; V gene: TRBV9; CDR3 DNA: TGTGCCAGCAGCGTGTGGGGGCGAGAGACCCAGTACTTC; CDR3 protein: CASSVWGRETQYF
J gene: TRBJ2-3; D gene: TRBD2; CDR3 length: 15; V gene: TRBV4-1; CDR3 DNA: TGCGCCAGCAGCCCAGCGGGGGGACCTTCAGGAACGCAGTATTTT; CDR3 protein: CASSPAGGPSGTQYF
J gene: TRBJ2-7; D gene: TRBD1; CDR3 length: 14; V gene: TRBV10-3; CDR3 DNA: TGTGCCATCAGTGAATCGAGACAGGGGTACGAGCAGTACTTC; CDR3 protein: CAISESRQGYEQYF
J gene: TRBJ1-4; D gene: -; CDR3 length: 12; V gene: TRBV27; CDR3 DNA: TGTGCCAGCAGTTTCAGGGGTGAAAAACTGTTTTTT; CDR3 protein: CASSFRGEKLFF
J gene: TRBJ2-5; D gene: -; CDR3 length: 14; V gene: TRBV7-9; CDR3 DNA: TGTGCCAGCAGCTTATTTTCAGCGACAGAGACCCAGTACTTC; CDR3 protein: CASSLFSATETQYF
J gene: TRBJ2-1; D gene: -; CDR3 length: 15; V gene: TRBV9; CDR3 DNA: TGTGCCAGCACCCTTTCGGGGGATGCCTACAATGAGCAGTTCTTC; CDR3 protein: CASTLSGDAYNEQFF
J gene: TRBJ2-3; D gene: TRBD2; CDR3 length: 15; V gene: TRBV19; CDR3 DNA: TGTGCCAGTATGGAAAGCGGGGGGGCCACAGATACGCAGTATTTT; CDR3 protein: CASMESGGATDTQYF
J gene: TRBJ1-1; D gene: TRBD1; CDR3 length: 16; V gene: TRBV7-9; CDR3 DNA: TGTGCCAGCAGCTTACTAGGACAGGGCATGAACACTGAAGCTTTCTTT; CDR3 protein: CASSLLGQGMNTEAFF
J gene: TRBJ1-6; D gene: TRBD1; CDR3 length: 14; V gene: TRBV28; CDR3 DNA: TGTGCCAGCCATGTGGGACAGGCTTCTTCACCCCTCCACTTT; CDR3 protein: CASHVGQASSPLHF